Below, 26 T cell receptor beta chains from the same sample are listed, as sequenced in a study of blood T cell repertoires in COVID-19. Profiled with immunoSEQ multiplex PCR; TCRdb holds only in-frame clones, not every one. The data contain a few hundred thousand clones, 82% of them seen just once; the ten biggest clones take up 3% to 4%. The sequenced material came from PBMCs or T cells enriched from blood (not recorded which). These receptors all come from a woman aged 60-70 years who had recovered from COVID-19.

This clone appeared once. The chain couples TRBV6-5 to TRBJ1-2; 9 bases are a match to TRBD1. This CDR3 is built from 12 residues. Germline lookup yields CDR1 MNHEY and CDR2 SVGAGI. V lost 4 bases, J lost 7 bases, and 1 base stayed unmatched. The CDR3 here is CASSLQGAGYTF. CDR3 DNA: TGTGCCAGCAGTTTACAGGGGGCTGGCTACACCTTC.

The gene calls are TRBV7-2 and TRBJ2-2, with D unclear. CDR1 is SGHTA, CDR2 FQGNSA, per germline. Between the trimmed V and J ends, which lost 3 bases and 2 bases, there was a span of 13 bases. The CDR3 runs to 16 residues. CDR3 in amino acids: CASSFIPRLNTGELFF. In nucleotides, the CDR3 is TGTGCCAGCAGCTTTATCCCTCGCCTAAACACCGGGGAGCTGTTTTTT.

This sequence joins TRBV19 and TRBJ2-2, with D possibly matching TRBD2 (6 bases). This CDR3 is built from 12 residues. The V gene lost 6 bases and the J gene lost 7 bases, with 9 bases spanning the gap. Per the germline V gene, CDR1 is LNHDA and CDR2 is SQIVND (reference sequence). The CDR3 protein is CASREGNGELFF. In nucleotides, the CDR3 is TGTGCCAGTAGGGAGGGGAACGGGGAGCTGTTTTTT.

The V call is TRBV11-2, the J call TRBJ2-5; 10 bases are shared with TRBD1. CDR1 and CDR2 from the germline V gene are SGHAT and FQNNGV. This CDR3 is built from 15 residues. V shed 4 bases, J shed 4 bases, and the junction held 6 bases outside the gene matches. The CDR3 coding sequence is TGTGCCAGCAGCTACACCGGGACAGGGGTAGAGACCCAGTACTTC. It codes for CASSYTGTGVETQYF.

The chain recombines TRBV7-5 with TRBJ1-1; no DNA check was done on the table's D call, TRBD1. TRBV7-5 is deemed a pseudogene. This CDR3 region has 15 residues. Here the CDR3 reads CARSPWTGMNTEAFF. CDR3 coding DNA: TGTGCCAGAAGCCCCTGGACAGGAATGAACACTGAAGCTTTCTTT.

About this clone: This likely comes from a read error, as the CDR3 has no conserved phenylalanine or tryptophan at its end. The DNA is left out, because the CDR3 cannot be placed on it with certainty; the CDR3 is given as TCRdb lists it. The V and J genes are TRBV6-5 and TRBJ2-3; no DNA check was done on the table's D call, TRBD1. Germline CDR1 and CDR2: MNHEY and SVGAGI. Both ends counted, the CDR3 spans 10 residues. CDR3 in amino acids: CASSYSTGSI.

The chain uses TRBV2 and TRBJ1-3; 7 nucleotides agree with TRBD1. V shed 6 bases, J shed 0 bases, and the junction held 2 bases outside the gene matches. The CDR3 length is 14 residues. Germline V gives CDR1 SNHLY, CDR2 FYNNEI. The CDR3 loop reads CASRTGFSGNTIYF. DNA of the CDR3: TGTGCCAGCAGGACAGGGTTCTCTGGAAACACCATATATTTT.

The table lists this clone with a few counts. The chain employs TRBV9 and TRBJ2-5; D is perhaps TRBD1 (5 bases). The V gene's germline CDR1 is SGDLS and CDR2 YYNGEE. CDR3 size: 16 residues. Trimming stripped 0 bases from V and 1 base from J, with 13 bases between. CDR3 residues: CASSVAGGALQETQYF. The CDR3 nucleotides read TGTGCCAGCAGCGTAGCAGGTGGGGCCCTCCAAGAGACCCAGTACTTC.

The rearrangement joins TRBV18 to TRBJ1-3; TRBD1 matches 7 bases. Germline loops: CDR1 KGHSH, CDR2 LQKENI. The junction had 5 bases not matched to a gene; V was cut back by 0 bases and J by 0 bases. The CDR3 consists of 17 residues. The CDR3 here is CASSPPSDRRSGNTIYF. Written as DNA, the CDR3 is TGTGCCAGCTCACCACCGTCGGACAGGCGCTCTGGAAACACCATATATTTT. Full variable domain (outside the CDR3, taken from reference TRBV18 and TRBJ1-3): NAGVMQNPRHLVRRRGQEARLRCSPMKGHSHVYWYRQLPEEGLKFMVYLQKENIIDESGMPKERFSAEFPKEGPSILRIQQVVRGDSAAYFCASSPPSDRRSGNTIYFGEGSWLTVV.

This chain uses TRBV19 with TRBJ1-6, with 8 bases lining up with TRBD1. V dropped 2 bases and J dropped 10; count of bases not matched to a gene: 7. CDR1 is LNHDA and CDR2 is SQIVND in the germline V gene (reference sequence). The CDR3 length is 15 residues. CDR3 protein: CASSISSQGGSPLHF. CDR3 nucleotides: TGTGCCAGTAGTATATCTTCACAGGGGGGGTCACCCCTCCACTTT. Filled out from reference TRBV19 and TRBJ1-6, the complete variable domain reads DGGITQSPKYLFRKEGQNVTLSCEQNLNHDAMYWYRQDPGQGLRLIYYSQIVNDFQKGDIAEGYSVSREKKESFPLTVTSAQKNPTAFYLCASSISSQGGSPLHFGNGTRLTVT.

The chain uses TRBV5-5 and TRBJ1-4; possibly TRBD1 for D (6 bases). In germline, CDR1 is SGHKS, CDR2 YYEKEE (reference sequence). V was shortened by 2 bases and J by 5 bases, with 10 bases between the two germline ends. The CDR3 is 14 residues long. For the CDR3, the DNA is TGTGCCAGCAGCTTAAGGACAGAGAATGAAAAACTGTTTTTT. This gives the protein CASSLRTENEKLFF.

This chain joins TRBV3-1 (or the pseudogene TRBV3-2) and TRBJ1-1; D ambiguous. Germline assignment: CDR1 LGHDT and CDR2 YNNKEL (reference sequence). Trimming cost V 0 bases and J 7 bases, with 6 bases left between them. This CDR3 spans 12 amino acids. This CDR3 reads CASSQDRVEAFF. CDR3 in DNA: TGTGCCAGCAGCCAAGATCGGGTTGAAGCTTTCTTT.

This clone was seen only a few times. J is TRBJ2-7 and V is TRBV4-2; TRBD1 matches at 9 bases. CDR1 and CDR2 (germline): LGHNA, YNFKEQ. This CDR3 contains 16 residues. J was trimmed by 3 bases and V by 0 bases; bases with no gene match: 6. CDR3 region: CASSQDRTGALYEQYF. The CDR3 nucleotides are TGTGCCAGCAGCCAAGACAGGACAGGGGCTCTCTACGAGCAGTACTTC.

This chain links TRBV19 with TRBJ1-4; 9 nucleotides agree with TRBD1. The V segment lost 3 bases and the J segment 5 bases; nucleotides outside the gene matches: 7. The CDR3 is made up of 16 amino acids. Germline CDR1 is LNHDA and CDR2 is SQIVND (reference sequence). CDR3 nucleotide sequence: TGTGCCAGTAGTATCCCGGGACAGGGAGCAAATGAAAAACTGTTTTTT. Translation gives CASSIPGQGANEKLFF.

DNA of the CDR3: TGTGCCAGCAGCTTTACAAACCCTCTAGCGGGAGACGAGACCCAGTACTTC. It codes for CASSFTNPLAGDETQYF. This chain links TRBV5-8 with TRBJ2-5, with 10 bases fitting TRBD2. The CDR3 covers 17 residues. V lost 2 bases, J lost 5 bases, and 12 bases stayed unmatched. CDR1 and CDR2 (germline): SGHTS, YDEGEE.

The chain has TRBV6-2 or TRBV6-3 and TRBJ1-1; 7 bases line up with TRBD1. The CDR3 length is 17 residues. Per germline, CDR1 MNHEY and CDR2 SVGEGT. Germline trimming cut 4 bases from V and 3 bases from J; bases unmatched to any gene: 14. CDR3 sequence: CASSSTRQGPRDTEAFF. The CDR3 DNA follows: TGTGCCAGCAGTTCCACTCGACAGGGCCCTAGGGACACTGAAGCTTTCTTT.

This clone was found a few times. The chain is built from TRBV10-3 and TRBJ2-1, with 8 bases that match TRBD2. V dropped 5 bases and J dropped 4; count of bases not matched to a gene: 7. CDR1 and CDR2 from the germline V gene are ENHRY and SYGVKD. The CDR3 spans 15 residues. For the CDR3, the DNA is TGTGCCATCAGTACAGGCGGGGGGCATTACAATGAGCAGTTCTTC. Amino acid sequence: CAISTGGGHYNEQFF.

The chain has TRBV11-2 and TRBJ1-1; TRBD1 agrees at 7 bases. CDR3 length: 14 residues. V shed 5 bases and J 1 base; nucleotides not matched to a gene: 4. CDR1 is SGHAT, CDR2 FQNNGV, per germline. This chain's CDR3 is CASSPRTGNTEAFF. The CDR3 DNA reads TGTGCCAGCAGCCCAAGGACAGGGAACACTGAAGCTTTCTTT.

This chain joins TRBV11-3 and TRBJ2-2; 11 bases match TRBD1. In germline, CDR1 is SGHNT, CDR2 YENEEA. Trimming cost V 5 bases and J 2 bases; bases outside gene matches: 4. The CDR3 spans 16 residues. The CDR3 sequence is CASSKGTGGNTGELFF. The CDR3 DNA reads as TGTGCCAGCAGCAAGGGGACAGGGGGTAACACCGGGGAGCTGTTTTTT.

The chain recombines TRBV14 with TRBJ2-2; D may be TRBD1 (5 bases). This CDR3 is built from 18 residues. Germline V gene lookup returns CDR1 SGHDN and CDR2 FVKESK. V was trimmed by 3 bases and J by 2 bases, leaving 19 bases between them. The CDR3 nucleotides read TGTGCCAGCAGCCATACAGCCTCTTCCAGGGTAAACACCGGGGAGCTGTTTTTT. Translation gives CASSHTASSRVNTGELFF. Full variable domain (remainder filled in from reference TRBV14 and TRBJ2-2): EAGVTQFPSHSVIEKGQTVTLRCDPISGHDNLYWYRRVMGKEIKFLLHFVKESKQDESGMPNNRFLAERTGGTYSTLKVQPAELEDSGVYFCASSHTASSRVNTGELFFGEGSRLTVL.

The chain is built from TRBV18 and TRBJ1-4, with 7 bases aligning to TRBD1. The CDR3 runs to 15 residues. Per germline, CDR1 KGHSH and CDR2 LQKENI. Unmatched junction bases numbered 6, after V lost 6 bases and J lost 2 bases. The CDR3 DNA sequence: TGTGCCAGCTCCCCAACAGGGGTCACTAATGAAAAACTGTTTTTT. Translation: CASSPTGVTNEKLFF.

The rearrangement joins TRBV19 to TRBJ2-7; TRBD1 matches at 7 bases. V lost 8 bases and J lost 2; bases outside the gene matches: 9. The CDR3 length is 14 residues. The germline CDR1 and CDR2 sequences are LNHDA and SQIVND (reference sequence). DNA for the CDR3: TGTGCCAGTGGACGCCGGGACAGTACCTACGAGCAGTACTTC. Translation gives CASGRRDSTYEQYF.

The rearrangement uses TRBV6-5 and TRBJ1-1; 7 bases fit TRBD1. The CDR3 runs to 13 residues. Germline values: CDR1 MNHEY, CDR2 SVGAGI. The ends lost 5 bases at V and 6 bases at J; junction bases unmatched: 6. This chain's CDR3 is CASSMGQPAEAFF. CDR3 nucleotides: TGTGCCAGCAGTATGGGACAGCCAGCTGAAGCTTTCTTT.

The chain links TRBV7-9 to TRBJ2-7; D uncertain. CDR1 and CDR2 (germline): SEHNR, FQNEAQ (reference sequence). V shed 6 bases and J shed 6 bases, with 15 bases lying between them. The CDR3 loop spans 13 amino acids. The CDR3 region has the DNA TGTGCCAGCAGGTACTTTCCCGGGTCCGAGCAGTACTTC. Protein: CASRYFPGSEQYF.

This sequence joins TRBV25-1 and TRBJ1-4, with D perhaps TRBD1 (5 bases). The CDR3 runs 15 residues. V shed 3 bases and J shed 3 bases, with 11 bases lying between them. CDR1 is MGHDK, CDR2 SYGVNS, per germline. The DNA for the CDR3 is TGTGCCAGCAGTGATCGGGGGGAGGCTAATGAAAAACTGTTTTTT. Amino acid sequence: CASSDRGEANEKLFF.

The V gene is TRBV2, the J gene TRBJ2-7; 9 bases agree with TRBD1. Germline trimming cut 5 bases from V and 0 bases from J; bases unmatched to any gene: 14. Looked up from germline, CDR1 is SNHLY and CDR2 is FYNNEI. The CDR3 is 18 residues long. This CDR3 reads CASSSRPPGQGLSYEQYF. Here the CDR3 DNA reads TGTGCCAGCAGTTCCCGCCCACCGGGACAGGGACTCTCCTACGAGCAGTACTTC.